The present entry profiles one TCR beta chain with its context. This sample was included in a study of blood T cell repertoires in COVID-19. Profiling relied on immunoSEQ multiplex PCR, and the TCRdb table lists in-frame clones only, not all of them. The sample has 250,000 to 350,000 clones; roughly 88% are singletons. From germline, CDR1 is KGHDR and CDR2 SFDVKD. Trimming shortened V by 3 bases and J by 4 bases, and 6 bases separated the two germline ends. The CDR3 sequence is 12 residues long. The genes are TRBV24-1 and TRBJ2-7, with unresolved D. The TCR was taken from a woman in her forties or fifties with active or convalescent COVID-19. Material for sequencing was peripheral blood. DNA of the CDR3: TGTGCCACCAGTGATGAGAGATACGAGCAGTACTTC. Its translation is CATSDERYEQYF.